Listed below are T cell receptor beta chains from one sample, sequenced in a study of blood T cell repertoires in COVID-19. Repertoires were generated with immunoSEQ multiplex PCR, while TCRdb's copy carries only in-frame clones and drops some. This sample yields over 150,000 clones, of which about nine tenths are seen a single time; around 1.1% belongs to the top ten. The sequenced material came from peripheral blood. These receptors all stem from a man under 40 with acute or convalescent COVID-19. Both conserved end residues are part of each CDR3. D genes are given only for firm matches. Clone size, where shown, is once, few, many, or a class for clones that have expanded.

>TRBJ1-3|TRBD1|.|TRBV30
TGTGCCTGGAGTGTAGAACAGGGGCGAAACACCATATATTTT
CAWSVEQGRNTIYF
>TRBJ1-2|TRBD1|.|TRBV18
TGTGCCAGCTCACCGGGGACAGAACTTGGTGGCTACACCTTC
CASSPGTELGGYTF
>TRBJ1-6|.|.|TRBV6-5
TGTGCCAGCAGTTACATCAGGGGAACAAATAATTCACCCCTCCACTTT
CASSYIRGTNNSPLHF
>TRBJ2-2|.|.|TRBV5-6
TGTGCCAGCAGCTTGTTGTTTTTCGACACCGGGGAGCTGTTTTTT
CASSLLFFDTGELFF
>TRBJ2-3|TRBD1|.|TRBV5-1
TGCGCCAGCAGCTACCGGGACAGGGACACAGATACGCAGTATTTT
CASSYRDRDTDTQYF
>TRBJ2-1|TRBD1|.|TRBV29-1
TGCAGCGGGGGCGAGCGGGACAGGGTCCATGAGCAGTTCTTC
CSGGERDRVHEQFF
>TRBJ1-4|.|.|TRBV12-3/TRBV12-4
TGTGCCAGCAGACGGGGGGTGGGCGAAAAACTGTTTTTT
CASRRGVGEKLFF
>TRBJ2-7|TRBD1|.|TRBV14
TGTGCCAGCAGCCGGGGACAGGGGGCACCCTACGAGCAGTACTTC
CASSRGQGAPYEQYF
>TRBJ2-1|TRBD2|.|TRBV5-4
TGTGCCAGCAGCTTGCCTAGCGGAACCTACAATGAGCAGTTCTTC
CASSLPSGTYNEQFF
>TRBJ1-4|TRBD1|once|TRBV9
TGTGCCAGCAACACAGGGGGTAATGAAAAACTGTTTTTT
CASNTGGNEKLFF
>TRBJ1-1|TRBD1|.|TRBV19
TGTGCCGCAAGACAGGGGCGGAACACTGAAGCTTTCTTT
CAARQGRNTEAFF
>TRBJ2-3|.|.|TRBV2
TGTGCCAGCAGACAGGGTGATACGCAGTATTTT
CASRQGDTQYF